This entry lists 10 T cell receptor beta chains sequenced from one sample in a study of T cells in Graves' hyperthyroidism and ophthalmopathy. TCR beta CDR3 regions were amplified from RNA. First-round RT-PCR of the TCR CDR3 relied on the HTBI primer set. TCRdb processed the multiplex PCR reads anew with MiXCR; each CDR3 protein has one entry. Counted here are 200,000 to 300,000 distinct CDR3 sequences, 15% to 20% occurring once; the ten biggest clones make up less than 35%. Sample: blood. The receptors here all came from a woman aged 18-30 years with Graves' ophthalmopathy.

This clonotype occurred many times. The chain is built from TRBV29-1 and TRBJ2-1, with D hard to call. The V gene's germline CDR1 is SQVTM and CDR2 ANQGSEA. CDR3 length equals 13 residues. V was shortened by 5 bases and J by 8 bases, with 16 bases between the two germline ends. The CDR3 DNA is TGCAGCGTTCATTCAGGAAGGAGAGATGAGCAGTTCTTC. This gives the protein CSVHSGRRDEQFF.

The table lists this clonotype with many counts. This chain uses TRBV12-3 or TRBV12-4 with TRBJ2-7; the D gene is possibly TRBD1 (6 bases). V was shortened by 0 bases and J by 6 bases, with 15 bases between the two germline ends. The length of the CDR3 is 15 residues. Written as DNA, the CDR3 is TGTGCCAGCAGTTTAGCCCTCGGCTCAGGGGTCGAGCAGTACTTC. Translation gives CASSLALGSGVEQYF.

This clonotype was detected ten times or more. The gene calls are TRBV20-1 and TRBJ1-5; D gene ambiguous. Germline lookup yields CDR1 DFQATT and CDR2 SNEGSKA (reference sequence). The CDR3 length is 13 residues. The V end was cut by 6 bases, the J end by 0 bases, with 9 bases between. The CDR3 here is CSAEDGSNQPQHF. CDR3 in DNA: TGCAGTGCAGAAGACGGTAGCAATCAGCCCCAGCATTTT.

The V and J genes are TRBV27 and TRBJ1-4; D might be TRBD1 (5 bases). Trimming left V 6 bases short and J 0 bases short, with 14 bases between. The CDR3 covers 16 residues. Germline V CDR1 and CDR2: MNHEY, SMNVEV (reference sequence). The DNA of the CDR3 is TGTGCCAGCAGCCCTACAGGAGATGCAACTAATGAAAAACTGTTTTTT. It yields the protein CASSPTGDATNEKLFF.

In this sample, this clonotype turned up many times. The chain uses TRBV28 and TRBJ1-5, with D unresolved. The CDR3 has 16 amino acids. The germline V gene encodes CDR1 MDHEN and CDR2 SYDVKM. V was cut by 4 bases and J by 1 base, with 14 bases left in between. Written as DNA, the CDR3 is TGTGCCAGCAGTTCAGAAATAGGGAGAAGCAATCAGCCCCAGCATTTT. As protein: CASSSEIGRSNQPQHF.

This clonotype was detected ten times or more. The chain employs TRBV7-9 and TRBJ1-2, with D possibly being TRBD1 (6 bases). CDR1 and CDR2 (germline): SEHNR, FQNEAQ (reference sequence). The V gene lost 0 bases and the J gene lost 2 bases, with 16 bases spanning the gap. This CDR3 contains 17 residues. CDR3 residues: CASSLAPRTEKNYGYTF. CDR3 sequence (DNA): TGTGCCAGCAGCTTAGCCCCTCGGACAGAGAAAAACTATGGCTACACCTTC.

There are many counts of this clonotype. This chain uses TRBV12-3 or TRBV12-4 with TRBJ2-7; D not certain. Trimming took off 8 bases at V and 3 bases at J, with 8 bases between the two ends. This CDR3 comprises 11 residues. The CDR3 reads CASGQDYEQYF. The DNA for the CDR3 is TGTGCCAGCGGGCAGGACTACGAGCAGTACTTC.

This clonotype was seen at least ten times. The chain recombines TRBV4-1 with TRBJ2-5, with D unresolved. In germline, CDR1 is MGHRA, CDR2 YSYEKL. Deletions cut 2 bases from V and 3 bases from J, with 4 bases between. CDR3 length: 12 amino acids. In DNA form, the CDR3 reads TGCGCCAGCAGCCAACTAAAAGAGACCCAGTACTTC. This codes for CASSQLKETQYF.

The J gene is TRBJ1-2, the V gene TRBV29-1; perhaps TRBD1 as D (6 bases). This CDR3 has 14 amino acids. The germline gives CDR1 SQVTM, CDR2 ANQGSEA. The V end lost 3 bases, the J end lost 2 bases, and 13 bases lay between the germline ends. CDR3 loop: CSVEGGTQNYGYTF. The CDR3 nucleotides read TGCAGCGTTGAGGGCGGGACACAAAACTATGGCTACACCTTC.

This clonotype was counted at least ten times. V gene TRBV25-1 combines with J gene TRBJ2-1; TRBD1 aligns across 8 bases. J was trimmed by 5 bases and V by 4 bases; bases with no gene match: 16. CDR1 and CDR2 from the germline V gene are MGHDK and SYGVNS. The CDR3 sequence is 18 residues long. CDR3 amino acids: CASSGQGRVSHRDNEQFF. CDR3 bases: TGTGCCAGCAGTGGACAGGGGCGGGTGAGCCACCGAGACAATGAGCAGTTCTTC.